This T cell receptor (beta chain) was captured by sequencing in a study of radiotherapy plus CTLA-4 blockade in lung cancer. For the study at large: Objective responses occurred in about a sixth of patients; around 30% had disease control.

The CDR3 sequence is 11 residues long. Deletions cut 3 bases from V and 9 bases from J, with 6 bases between. Germline CDR1 and CDR2: LNHDA and SQIVND (reference sequence). The study, taken as a whole, reports: The study found tumor-derived TCR clones expanded in blood after radiotherapy plus ipilimumab. Reportedly, early blood T cell clone dynamics best predicted response, with interferon-beta.

Assay: immunoSEQ multiplex PCR; the TCRdb copy retains only in-frame clones and omits some. The table shows roughly 110,000 clones, with 70% to 90% occurring only once. For this clone: Antigen unknown.

Those patients who had chemo-refractory metastatic non-small-cell lung cancer were given focal radiation along with CTLA-4 blockade through ipilimumab. Sequencing was performed on peripheral blood, taken from a patient treated with radiotherapy plus ipilimumab. The source of this sequence is a human donor with non-small cell lung cancer that progressed on radiotherapy plus ipilimumab. Some clones in this sample may be carry-over from other donors' samples. This sequence joins TRBV19 and TRBJ1-3; no clear D gene. The DNA for the CDR3 is TGTGCCAGTAGTATTCTAGGCACCATATATTTT. Residues: CASSILGTIYF.